This TCR beta chain emerged from a study of OX40 agonist ivuxolimab in advanced cancers. Repertoires were generated with immunoSEQ multiplex PCR, while TCRdb's copy carries only in-frame clones and drops some. The sample carries about 78,000 clones, around 80% recorded once. The CDR3 contains 15 residues. CDR1 and CDR2 (germline): MDHEN, SYDVKM. Trimming removed 6 bases at V and 6 bases at J, with 15 bases between. This rearrangement joins TRBV28 to TRBJ1-6, with D perhaps TRBD1 (6 bases). The specimen was CD4+ or CD8+ T cells sorted from blood, collected in a trial of the OX40 agonist ivuxolimab. The sequence was collected from an adult with an advanced solid tumor such as melanoma, head and neck, liver or kidney cancer. The CDR3 DNA is TGTGCCAGCAGCTTCACAGGGACACGTAATTCACCCCTCCACTTT. Its translation: CASSFTGTRNSPLHF.